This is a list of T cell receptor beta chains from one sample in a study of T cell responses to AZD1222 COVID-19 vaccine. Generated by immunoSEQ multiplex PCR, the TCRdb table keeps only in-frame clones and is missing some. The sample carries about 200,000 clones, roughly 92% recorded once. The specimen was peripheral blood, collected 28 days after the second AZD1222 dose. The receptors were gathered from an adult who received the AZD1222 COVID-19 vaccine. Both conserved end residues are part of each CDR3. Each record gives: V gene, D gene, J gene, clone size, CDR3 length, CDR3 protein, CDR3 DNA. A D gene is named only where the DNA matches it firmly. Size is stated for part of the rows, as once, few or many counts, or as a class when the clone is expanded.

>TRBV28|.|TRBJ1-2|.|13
CASSLYGASGYTF
TGTGCCAGCAGTTTATACGGCGCGAGTGGCTACACCTTC
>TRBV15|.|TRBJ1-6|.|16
CATSRDQNSYNSPLHF
TGTGCCACCAGCAGAGATCAAAACAGCTATAATTCACCCCTCCACTTT
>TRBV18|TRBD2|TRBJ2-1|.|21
CASSPVMSWTSGSLSYNEQFF
TGTGCCAGCTCACCAGTAATGTCGTGGACTAGCGGGAGTTTATCCTACAATGAGCAGTTCTTC
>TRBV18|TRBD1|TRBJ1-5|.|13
CASSSDRDQPQHF
TGTGCCAGCTCATCCGACAGGGATCAGCCCCAGCATTTT
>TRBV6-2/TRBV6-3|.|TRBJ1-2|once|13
CASSPQINYGYTF
TGTGCCAGCAGCCCCCAAATCAACTATGGCTACACCTTC
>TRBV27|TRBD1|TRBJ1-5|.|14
CASSYSGTAGPQHF
TGTGCCAGCAGTTATTCCGGGACAGCGGGGCCCCAGCATTTT
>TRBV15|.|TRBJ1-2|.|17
CATSRDIAGTWLGGYTF
TGTGCCACCAGCAGAGATATCGCAGGGACATGGCTAGGCGGCTACACCTTC
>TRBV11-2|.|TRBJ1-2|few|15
CASSSPRLGGYGYTF
TGTGCCAGCAGCTCCCCCCGTCTAGGCGGCTATGGCTACACCTTC
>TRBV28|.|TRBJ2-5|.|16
CASCPPRSRRGETQYF
TGTGCCAGCTGTCCCCCGCGGTCCAGACGGGGGGAGACCCAGTACTTC
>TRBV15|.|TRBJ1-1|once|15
CATADLGDPNTEAFF
TGTGCCACCGCAGATTTGGGGGACCCGAACACTGAAGCTTTCTTT
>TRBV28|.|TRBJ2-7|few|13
CASSADSSYEQYF
TGTGCCAGCAGTGCGGACAGCTCCTACGAGCAGTACTTC
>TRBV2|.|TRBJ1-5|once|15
CASSFEAKGNQPQHF
TGTGCCAGCAGTTTCGAGGCTAAAGGCAATCAGCCCCAGCATTTT
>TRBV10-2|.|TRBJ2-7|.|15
CASSARRGKAYEQYF
TGCGCCAGCAGTGCTCGAAGGGGCAAGGCCTACGAGCAGTACTTC
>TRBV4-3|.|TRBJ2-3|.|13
CASSQDQEDTQYF
TGCGCCAGCAGCCAAGATCAAGAAGATACGCAGTATTTT
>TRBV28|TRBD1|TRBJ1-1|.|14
CASSLRTGDTEAFF
TGTGCCAGCAGTTTAAGGACAGGGGACACTGAAGCTTTCTTT
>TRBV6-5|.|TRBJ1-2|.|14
CASSPGGTWVGYTF
TGTGCCAGCAGTCCGGGGGGGACCTGGGTTGGCTACACCTTC
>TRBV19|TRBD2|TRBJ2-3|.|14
CASHSSGGADTQYF
TGTGCCAGCCATTCTAGCGGGGGGGCAGATACGCAGTATTTT
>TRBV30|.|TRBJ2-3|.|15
CAWSVLAVLTDTQYF
TGTGCCTGGAGTGTACTTGCGGTCCTCACAGATACGCAGTATTTT
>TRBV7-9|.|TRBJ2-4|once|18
CASSLGWAGKGAKNIQYF
TGTGCCAGCAGCTTAGGGTGGGCAGGGAAAGGGGCCAAAAACATTCAGTACTTC
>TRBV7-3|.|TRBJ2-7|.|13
CASSLESGLKQYF
TGTGCCAGCAGCTTAGAAAGTGGGCTGAAGCAGTACTTC
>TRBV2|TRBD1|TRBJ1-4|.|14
CASIRDRGNEKLFF
TGTGCCAGCATCCGGGACAGGGGGAATGAAAAACTGTTTTTT
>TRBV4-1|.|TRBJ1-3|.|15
CASSLIRVAGNTIYF
TGCGCCAGCAGCCTGATCAGGGTAGCTGGAAACACCATATATTTT
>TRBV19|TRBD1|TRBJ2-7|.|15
CASSIGGTGSYEQYF
TGTGCCAGTAGTATAGGCGGGACAGGTTCCTACGAGCAGTACTTC
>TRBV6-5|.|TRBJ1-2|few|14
CASTPLYRNYGYTF
TGTGCCAGCACCCCTCTCTACAGGAACTATGGCTACACCTTC
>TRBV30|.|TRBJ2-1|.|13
CAWRGGGYNEQFF
TGTGCCTGGAGGGGGGGTGGGTACAATGAGCAGTTCTTC
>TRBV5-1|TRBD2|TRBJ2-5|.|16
CASSSPGFPGGETQYF
TGCGCCAGCAGCTCCCCTGGATTCCCCGGGGGGGAGACCCAGTACTTC
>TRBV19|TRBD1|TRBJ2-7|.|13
CASSMAGGYEQYF
TGTGCCAGTAGTATGGCAGGGGGCTACGAGCAGTACTTC
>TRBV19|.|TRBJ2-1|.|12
CASSVVLQEQFF
TGTGCCAGTAGTGTTGTGCTGCAGGAGCAGTTCTTC
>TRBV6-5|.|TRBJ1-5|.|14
CASSYSRVGQPQHF
TGTGCCAGCAGTTACTCGAGGGTTGGGCAGCCCCAGCATTTT
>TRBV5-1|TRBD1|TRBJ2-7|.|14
CASSMRQGAHEQYF
TGCGCCAGCAGCATGCGACAGGGGGCGCACGAGCAGTACTTC
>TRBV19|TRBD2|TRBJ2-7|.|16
CASSHGLAGPSYEQYF
TGTGCCAGTAGTCATGGACTAGCGGGACCCTCCTACGAGCAGTACTTC
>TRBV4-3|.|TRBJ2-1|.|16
CASSQGGDIRYNEQFF
TGCGCCAGCAGCCAAGGGGGGGACATACGCTACAATGAGCAGTTCTTC
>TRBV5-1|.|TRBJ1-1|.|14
CASSLAKQNTEAFF
TGCGCCAGCAGCTTGGCCAAACAAAACACTGAAGCTTTCTTT
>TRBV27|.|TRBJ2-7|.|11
CASSSTYEQYF
TGTGCCAGCAGTTCGACCTACGAGCAGTACTTC
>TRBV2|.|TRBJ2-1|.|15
CASSGQVPPLNEQFF
TGTGCCAGCAGCGGGCAGGTGCCTCCTCTCAATGAGCAGTTCTTC
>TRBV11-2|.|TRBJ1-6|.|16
CATQRGGSTYNSPLHF
TGTGCCACCCAACGCGGGGGCTCAACCTATAATTCACCCCTCCACTTT
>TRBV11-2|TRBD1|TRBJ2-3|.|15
CASSLTGGAVDTQYF
TGTGCCAGCAGCCTGACAGGGGGCGCGGTAGATACGCAGTATTTT
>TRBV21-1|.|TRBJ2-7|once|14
CASTRLAGVYEQYF
TGTGCCAGCACGAGACTAGCGGGAGTATACGAGCAGTACTTC
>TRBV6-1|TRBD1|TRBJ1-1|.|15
CASSDRTGGNTEAFF
TGTGCCAGCAGTGACCGGACAGGGGGAAACACTGAAGCTTTCTTT
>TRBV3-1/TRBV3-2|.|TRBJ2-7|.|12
CASSHSHKEQYF
TGTGCCAGCAGCCACAGTCACAAGGAGCAGTACTTC
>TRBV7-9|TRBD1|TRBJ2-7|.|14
CASSLGQGDYEQYF
TGTGCCAGCAGCTTGGGACAGGGGGACTACGAGCAGTACTTC
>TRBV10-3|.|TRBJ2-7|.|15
CAISESSGKIGEQYF
TGTGCCATCAGTGAGTCGTCGGGAAAGATAGGGGAGCAGTACTTC
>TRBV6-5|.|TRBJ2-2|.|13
CASGGSAPGELFF
TGTGCCAGCGGGGGGAGCGCGCCCGGGGAGCTGTTTTTT
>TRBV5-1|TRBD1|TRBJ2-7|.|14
CASSPRDRPYEQYF
TGCGCCAGCAGCCCCCGGGACAGACCCTACGAGCAGTACTTC
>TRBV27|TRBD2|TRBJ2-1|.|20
CASSFGVGLAGPSSYNEQFF
TGTGCCAGCAGTTTTGGGGTGGGGCTAGCGGGACCTAGCTCCTACAATGAGCAGTTCTTC
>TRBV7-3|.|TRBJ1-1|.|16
CASSLGTDAFNTEAFF
TGTGCCAGCAGCTTAGGCACAGATGCTTTTAACACTGAAGCTTTCTTT
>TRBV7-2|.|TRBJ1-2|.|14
CASSPRGGPYGYTF
TGTGCCAGCAGCCCCCGGGGAGGCCCCTATGGCTACACCTTC
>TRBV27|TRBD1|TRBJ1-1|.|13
CASSLSAGGEAFF
TGTGCCAGCAGTTTATCGGCAGGGGGCGAAGCTTTCTTT
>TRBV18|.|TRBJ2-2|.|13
CASSSARTGELFF
TGTGCCAGCTCATCGGCTCGGACCGGGGAGCTGTTTTTT
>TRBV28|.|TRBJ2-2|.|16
CASSSPGPLDTGELFF
TGTGCCAGCAGTTCGCCGGGCCCCCTCGACACCGGGGAGCTGTTTTTT
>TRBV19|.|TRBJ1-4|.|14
CASSMGAVDEKLFF
TGTGCCAGTAGTATGGGAGCGGTGGATGAAAAACTGTTTTTT
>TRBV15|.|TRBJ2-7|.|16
CATSRDRLGWTYEQYF
TGTGCCACCAGCAGAGATAGGCTGGGCTGGACTTACGAGCAGTACTTC
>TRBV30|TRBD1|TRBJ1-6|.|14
CAWGTGKDNSPLHF
TGTGCCTGGGGGACAGGCAAAGATAATTCACCCCTCCACTTT
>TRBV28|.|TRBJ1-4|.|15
CASSLEPPWGEKLFF
TGTGCCAGCAGTTTAGAGCCGCCCTGGGGTGAAAAACTGTTTTTT
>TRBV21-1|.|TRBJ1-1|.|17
CASSNRGSGTGGLEAFF
TGTGCCAGCAGCAACCGTGGGTCGGGGACAGGAGGATTAGAAGCTTTCTTT
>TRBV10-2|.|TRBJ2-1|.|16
CASSESGYLSYNEQFF
TGCGCCAGCAGTGAGTCGGGCTACCTCTCCTACAATGAGCAGTTCTTC
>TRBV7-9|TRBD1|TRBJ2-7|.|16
CASSFRETGILDEQYF
TGTGCCAGCAGCTTTAGGGAGACAGGGATTTTGGACGAGCAGTACTTC
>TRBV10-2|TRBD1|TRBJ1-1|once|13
CASKRGLYTEAFF
TGCGCCAGCAAGAGGGGGCTGTACACTGAAGCTTTCTTT
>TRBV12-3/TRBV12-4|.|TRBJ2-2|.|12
CASSRSGRELFF
TGTGCCAGCAGTCGCTCTGGCCGGGAGCTGTTTTTT